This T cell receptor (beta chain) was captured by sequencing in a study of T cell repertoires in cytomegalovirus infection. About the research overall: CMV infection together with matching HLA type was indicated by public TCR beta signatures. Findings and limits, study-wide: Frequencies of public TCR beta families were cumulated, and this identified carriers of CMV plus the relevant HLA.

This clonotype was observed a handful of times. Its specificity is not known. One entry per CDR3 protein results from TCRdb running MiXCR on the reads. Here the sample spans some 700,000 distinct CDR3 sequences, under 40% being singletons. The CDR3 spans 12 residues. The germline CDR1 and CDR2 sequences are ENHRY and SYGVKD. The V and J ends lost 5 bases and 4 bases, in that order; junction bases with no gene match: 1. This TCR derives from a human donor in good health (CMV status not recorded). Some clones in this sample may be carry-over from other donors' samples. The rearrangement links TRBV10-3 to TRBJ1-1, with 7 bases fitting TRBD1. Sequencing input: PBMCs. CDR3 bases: TGTGCCATCAGTCCAGGGGGCACTGAAGCTTTCTTT. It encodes CAISPGGTEAFF.